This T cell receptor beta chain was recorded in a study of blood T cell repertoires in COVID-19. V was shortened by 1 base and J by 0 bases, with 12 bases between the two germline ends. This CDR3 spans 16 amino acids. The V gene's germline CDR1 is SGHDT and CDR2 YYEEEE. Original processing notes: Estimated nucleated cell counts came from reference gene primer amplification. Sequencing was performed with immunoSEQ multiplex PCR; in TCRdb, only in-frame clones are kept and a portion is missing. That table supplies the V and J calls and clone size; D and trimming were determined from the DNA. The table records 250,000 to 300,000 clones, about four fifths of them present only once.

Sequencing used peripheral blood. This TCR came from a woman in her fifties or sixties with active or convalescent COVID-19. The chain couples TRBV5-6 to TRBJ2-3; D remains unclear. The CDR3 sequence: CASSLLSRPSTDTQYF. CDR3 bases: TGTGCCAGCAGCTTGTTGTCTAGACCTAGCACAGATACGCAGTATTTT.